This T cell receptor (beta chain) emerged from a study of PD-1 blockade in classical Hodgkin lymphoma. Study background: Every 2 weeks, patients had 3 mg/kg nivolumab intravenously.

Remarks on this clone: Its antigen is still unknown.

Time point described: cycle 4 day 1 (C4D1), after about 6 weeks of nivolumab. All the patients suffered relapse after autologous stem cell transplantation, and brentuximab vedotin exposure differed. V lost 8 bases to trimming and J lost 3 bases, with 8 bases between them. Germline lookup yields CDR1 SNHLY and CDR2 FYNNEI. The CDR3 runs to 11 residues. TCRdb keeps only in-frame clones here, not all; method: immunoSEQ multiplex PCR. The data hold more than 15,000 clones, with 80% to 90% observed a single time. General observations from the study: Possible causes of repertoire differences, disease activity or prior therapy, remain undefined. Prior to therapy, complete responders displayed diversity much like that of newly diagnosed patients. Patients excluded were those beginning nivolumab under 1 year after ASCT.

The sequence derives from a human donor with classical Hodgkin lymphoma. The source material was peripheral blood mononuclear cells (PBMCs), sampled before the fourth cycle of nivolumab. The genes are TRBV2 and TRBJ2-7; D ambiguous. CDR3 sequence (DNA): TGTGCCAGCGCTAAATACTACGAGCAGTACTTC. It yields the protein CASAKYYEQYF.